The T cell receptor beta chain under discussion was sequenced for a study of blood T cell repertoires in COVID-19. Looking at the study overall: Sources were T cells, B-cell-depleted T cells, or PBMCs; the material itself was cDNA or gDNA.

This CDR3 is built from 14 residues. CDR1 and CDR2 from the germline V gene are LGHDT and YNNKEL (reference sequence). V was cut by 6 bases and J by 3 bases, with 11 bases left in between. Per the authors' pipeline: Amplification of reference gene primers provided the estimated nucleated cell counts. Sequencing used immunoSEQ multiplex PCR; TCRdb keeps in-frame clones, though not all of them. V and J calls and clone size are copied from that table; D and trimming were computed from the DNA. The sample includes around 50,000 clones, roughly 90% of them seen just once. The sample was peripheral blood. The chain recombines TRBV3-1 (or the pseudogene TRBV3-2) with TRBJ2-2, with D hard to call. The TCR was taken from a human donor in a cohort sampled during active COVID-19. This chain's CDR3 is CASSRERHTGELFF. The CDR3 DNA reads TGTGCCAGCAGTCGTGAGCGCCACACCGGGGAGCTGTTTTTT.